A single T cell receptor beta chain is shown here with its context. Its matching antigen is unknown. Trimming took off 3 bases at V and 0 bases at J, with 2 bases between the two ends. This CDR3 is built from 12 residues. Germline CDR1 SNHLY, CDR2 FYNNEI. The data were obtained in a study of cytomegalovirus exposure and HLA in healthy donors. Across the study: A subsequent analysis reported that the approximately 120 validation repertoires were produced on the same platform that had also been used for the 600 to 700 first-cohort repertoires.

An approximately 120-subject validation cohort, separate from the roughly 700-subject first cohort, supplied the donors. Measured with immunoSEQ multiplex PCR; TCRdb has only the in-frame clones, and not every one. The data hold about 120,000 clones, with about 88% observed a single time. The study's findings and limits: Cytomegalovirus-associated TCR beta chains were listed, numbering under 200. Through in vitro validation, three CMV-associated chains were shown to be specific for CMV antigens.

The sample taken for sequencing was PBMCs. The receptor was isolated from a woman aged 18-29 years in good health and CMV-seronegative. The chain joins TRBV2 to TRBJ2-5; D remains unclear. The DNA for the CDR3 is TGTGCCAGCAGTGACGACCAAGAGACCCAGTACTTC. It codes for CASSDDQETQYF.